This T cell receptor (beta chain) was profiled in a study of blood T cell repertoires in COVID-19. The CDR3 contains 12 residues. CDR1 is MDHEN and CDR2 is SYDVKM in the germline V gene. The V and J ends lost 6 bases and 4 bases respectively, with 9 bases between them. Sequenced by immunoSEQ multiplex PCR; TCRdb stores in-frame clones only, minus some. Counted here are some 150,000 clones, 70% to 90% occurring once; the ten biggest clones make up 6.5% to 9.5%. The material sequenced was peripheral blood. The sequence was obtained from a woman in her sixties with COVID-19, enrolled during active disease. The chain uses TRBV28 and TRBJ1-1; D gene uncertain. CDR3 amino acids: CASSQGSTEAFF. DNA for the CDR3: TGTGCCAGCAGCCAAGGGAGCACTGAAGCTTTCTTT.